This TCR beta chain was observed in a study of tumor-infiltrating lymphocytes in primary liver carcinoma. Study in general: Tumor stage was T1-T3 N0M0, and tumor size was about 4.2 to 11 cm across.

With roughly 500 ng total RNA as template and a constant-region primer, TCR beta cDNA was made. Sequencing libraries for TCR beta derived from three nested multiplex PCR rounds that used slightly modified ARM-PCR. Each CDR3 protein gets one entry after TCRdb re-called the multiplex PCR reads with MiXCR. Of 95,000 to 100,000 distinct CDR3 sequences in the sample, about 67% are singletons; the top ten hold around 10%. This clonotype was counted ten times or more. The target antigen is unknown. Co-extraction yielded RNA and DNA from roughly 21-30 mg of unsorted bulk tissue. Each tumor had five separate regions sampled. Findings and caveats of the study: Tumor-adjacent and tumor-blood pairs shared a smaller degree of overlap than tumor region pairs. The study found only about 7.5-25% of top clones in all five tumor regions.

This receptor was identified in a woman between 55 and 75 years old with primary liver carcinoma and hepatitis B virus infection. The sequencing sample was made of liver tumor tissue from sampling region 2. Specified subset: tumor region T2, inferior pole.

The CDR3 is CASKKGPAGVETQYF. The CDR3 bases are TGTGCCAGCAAAAAGGGTCCAGCAGGGGTAGAGACCCAGTACTTC. The V call is TRBV7-9, the J call TRBJ2-5, with a weak D call TRBD1 (6 bases). The germline gives CDR1 SEHNR, CDR2 FQNEAQ (reference sequence). Deletions cut 7 bases from V and 4 bases from J, with 19 bases between. CDR3 size: 15 residues. Full variable domain (remainder filled in from reference TRBV7-9 and TRBJ2-5): DTGVSQNPRHKITKRGQNVTFRCDPISEHNRLYWYRQTLGQGPEFLTYFQNEAQLEKSRLLSDRFSAERPKGSFSTLEIQRTEQGDSAMYLCASKKGPAGVETQYFGPGTRLLVL.